The next 7 T cell receptor beta chains were all read from a single sample in a study of shared clonotypes between healthy human individuals. Method: immunoSEQ multiplex PCR; TCRdb's copy keeps in-frame clones and lacks some. The sample has over 2 million clones, under 95% seen once. Sequencing was done on a sample of naive CD4+ T cells from PBMCs. The subset denotes: CD45RA+ positively selected. All receptors derive from a man aged 18 to 30 in good health. Some clones in this sample may be carry-over from other donors' samples.

The chain combines TRBV9 with TRBJ2-1, with a tentative D call TRBD2 (5 bases). This CDR3 region has 14 residues. Germline CDR1 reads SGDLS; CDR2 reads YYNGEE. V was clipped by 4 bases and J by 9 bases, with 17 bases between them. CDR3 sequence: CASSRQVGDGEQFF. The DNA of the CDR3 is TGTGCCAGCAGCCGACAAGTGGGAGATGGTGAGCAGTTCTTC.

This chain connects TRBV30 to TRBJ2-1; 10 positions agree with TRBD2. Germline values: CDR1 GTSNPN, CDR2 SVGIG (reference sequence). V shed 4 bases, J shed 15 bases, and the junction held 18 bases outside the gene matches. The CDR3 loop spans 15 amino acids. The CDR3 protein is CAWTPLGAGGEGLFF. The CDR3 DNA reads as TGTGCCTGGACCCCCCTCGGAGCGGGAGGGGAGGGGCTGTTCTTC.

The gene calls are TRBV4-2 and TRBJ2-1; 10 bases agree with TRBD2. The length of the CDR3 is 15 residues. Germline V lookup: CDR1 LGHNA, CDR2 YNFKEQ. V was pared by 2 bases and J by 8 bases, with 6 bases of the junction left unmatched. CDR3 amino acids: CASSQWRTSGDEQFF. CDR3 nucleotides: TGTGCCAGCAGCCAATGGAGGACTAGCGGTGATGAGCAGTTCTTC.

The J gene is TRBJ1-1, the V gene TRBV11-1, with 8 bases fitting TRBD1. The CDR3 is made up of 14 amino acids. Germline V gives CDR1 SGHAT, CDR2 FQDESV (reference sequence). V lost 5 bases, J lost 5 bases, and 7 bases stayed unmatched. CDR3 residues: CASSPRGRGTEAFF. The CDR3 nucleotides read TGTGCCAGCAGCCCCAGGGGGCGCGGGACTGAAGCTTTCTTT.

This sequence joins TRBV28 and TRBJ2-7, with a weak D call TRBD2 (5 bases). Deletions cut 2 bases from V and 2 bases from J, with 13 bases between. The CDR3 consists of 15 residues. Germline assignment: CDR1 MDHEN and CDR2 SYDVKM. The CDR3 reads CASSLGGAAAYEQYF. For the CDR3, the DNA is TGTGCCAGCAGTTTAGGAGGAGCGGCAGCCTACGAGCAGTACTTC.

This sequence joins TRBV27 and TRBJ1-2; no clear D. Germline V gene data show CDR1 as MNHEY and CDR2 as SMNVEV (reference sequence). The CDR3 covers 16 residues. The germline V and J ends were trimmed by 6 bases and 4 bases, with 21 bases remaining between them. The DNA of the CDR3 is TGTGCCAGCAGCAATTGGACGGCGTATGGGCCCTATGGCTACACCTTC. It yields the protein CASSNWTAYGPYGYTF.

The V and J genes are TRBV7-2 and TRBJ2-6; D gene unclear. The CDR3 totals 15 residues. V was clipped by 5 bases and J by 4 bases, with 12 bases between them. CDR1 SGHTA and CDR2 FQGNSA come from the germline V gene. Here the CDR3 reads CASSPQPSGANVLTF. The DNA of the CDR3 is TGTGCCAGCAGCCCACAACCGTCGGGGGCCAACGTCCTGACTTTC.